This T cell receptor (beta chain) was observed in a study of blood T cell repertoires in COVID-19. As handled by the study authors: Cell counts per sample came from amplifying reference gene primers. Data came from immunoSEQ multiplex PCR; TCRdb stores just in-frame clones and leaves some out. The DNA gave D and trimming, while V, J and clone size come from that table. The data contain 200,000 to 250,000 clones, 80% of them singletons. Enrollees, about 18 to 100 years old, lived in 24 US areas. Which cohort a participant joined came from the clinical history participants gave. Trimming removed 0 bases at V and 0 bases at J, with 9 bases between. Germline values: CDR1 SGHRS, CDR2 YFSETQ. This CDR3 has 15 amino acids.

The specimen sequenced was PBMCs or T cells enriched from blood (not recorded which). The TCR originated in a man under 40 with acute COVID-19. The V call is TRBV5-1, the J call TRBJ2-5, with a weak D call TRBD2 (5 bases). Here the CDR3 reads CASSLVPGNQETQYF. Written as DNA, the CDR3 is TGCGCCAGCAGCTTGGTTCCGGGGAACCAAGAGACCCAGTACTTC.